What follows are 8 T cell receptor beta chains derived from one specimen sequenced in a study of CD8 T cells in Susac syndrome. Random hexamers were used to reverse transcribe about 0.45 to 1 ug of RNA. TCRdb re-called the immunoSEQ multiplex PCR reads through MiXCR, storing one row per CDR3 protein. The sample yields 95,000 or so distinct CDR3 sequences, over 85% seen once. The sample consisted of CD8+ T cells from PBMCs. All receptors come from a human donor in good health.

This rearrangement joins TRBV21-1 to TRBJ2-3; the D call in the table, TRBD1, was not verified against the DNA. TRBV21-1 is an annotated pseudogene. This CDR3 has 16 amino acids. The CDR3 nucleotides are TGTGCCAGCAGCGCCCCGTCAGGGGGGCCAACAGATACGCAGTATTTT. Its translation is CASSAPSGGPTDTQYF.

The V and J genes are TRBV11-2 and TRBJ2-2; 14 bases agree with TRBD2. Germline V CDR1 and CDR2: SGHAT, FQNNGV. Trimming cost V 5 bases and J 3 bases; bases outside gene matches: 8. This CDR3 comprises 18 residues. CDR3 in amino acids: CASSRPTSGGADTGELFF. CDR3 nucleotide sequence: TGTGCCAGCAGCCGCCCGACTAGCGGGGGGGCCGACACCGGGGAGCTGTTTTTT.

The CDR3 DNA is TGTGCCAGCAGCTGGGGAACAGCGGACTATGGCTACACCTTC. Amino acids: CASSWGTADYGYTF. This sequence joins TRBV7-8 and TRBJ1-2; the D is unclear. The CDR3 runs 14 residues. The V and J ends lost 4 bases and 3 bases respectively, with 12 bases between them. Germline values: CDR1 SGHVS, CDR2 FQNEAQ. Together with reference TRBV7-8 and TRBJ1-2, the CDR3 gives the full variable domain: GAGVSQSPRYKVAKRGQDVALRCDPISGHVSLFWYQQALGQGPEFLTYFQNEAQLDKSGLPSDRFFAERPEGSVSTLKIQRTQQEDSAVYLCASSWGTADYGYTFGSGTRLTVV.

The J gene is TRBJ2-2, the V gene TRBV5-6, with D maybe TRBD1 (5 bases). CDR3 size: 16 residues. V lost 6 bases to trimming and J lost 1 base, with 16 bases between them. The germline V gene encodes CDR1 SGHDT and CDR2 YYEEEE. CDR3 nucleotide sequence: TGTGCCAGCACCACCTACCTCGGACAGAACACCGGGGAGCTGTTTTTT. Amino acid sequence: CASTTYLGQNTGELFF.

The chain combines TRBV3-1 with TRBJ1-4; D may be TRBD1 (6 bases). The CDR3 length is 16 residues. The germline V and J ends were trimmed by 1 base and 8 bases, with 17 bases remaining between them. Per germline, CDR1 LGHDT and CDR2 YNNKEL (reference sequence). The CDR3 loop is CASSQGGVGHREKLFF. Here the CDR3 DNA reads TGTGCCAGCAGCCAAGGAGGTGTGGGACACCGGGAAAAACTGTTTTTT.

The chain joins TRBV15 to TRBJ1-5; D gene ambiguous. Trimming took off 0 bases at V and 4 bases at J, with 10 bases between the two ends. There are 15 residues in the CDR3. Germline loops: CDR1 LNHNV, CDR2 YYDKDF (reference sequence). The CDR3 nucleotides are TGTGCCACCAGCAGAGATCGGGGAAATAATCAGCCCCAGCATTTT. Its translation is CATSRDRGNNQPQHF.

The chain uses TRBV29-1 and TRBJ2-1; 7 positions agree with TRBD2. The CDR3 runs to 15 residues. J was trimmed by 6 bases and V by 3 bases; bases with no gene match: 11. Per the germline V gene, CDR1 is SQVTM and CDR2 is ANQGSEA. The CDR3, as DNA: TGCAGCGTTGATGTGGGGGGGAGATATCGCAATGAGCAGTTCTTC. It translates to CSVDVGGRYRNEQFF.

The rearrangement links TRBV7-8 to TRBJ2-5, with 11 bases aligning to TRBD2. With V trimmed by 5 bases and J by 7 bases, 12 bases remained unmatched. Germline V gives CDR1 SGHVS, CDR2 FQNEAQ. CDR3 length equals 16 residues. CDR3: CASSELISGGAGTQYF. Written as DNA, the CDR3 is TGTGCCAGCAGCGAATTGATTAGCGGGGGGGCCGGGACCCAGTACTTC.